These T cell receptor beta chains were read from a single sample in a study of OX40 agonist ivuxolimab in advanced cancers. Clones were read by immunoSEQ multiplex PCR, and TCRdb kept only the in-frame ones, dropping some. Seen here are 50,000 to 70,000 clones, 84% observed once, and the top ten hold about 0.69%. Sequencing used CD4+ or CD8+ T cells sorted from blood, obtained in a trial of the OX40 agonist ivuxolimab. These receptor sequences come from an adult with an advanced solid tumor such as melanoma, head and neck, liver or kidney cancer. CDR3s include the opening cysteine and the closing phenylalanine or tryptophan. Clone size is stated in some rows and not others, as once, few, many or a class when expanded.

.	TRBV7-9	TRBJ1-1	CASSLNVRYNTEAFF
.	TRBV19	TRBJ2-5	CASSPNQETQYF
.	TRBV7-9	TRBJ1-2	CASSSSGEALYGYTF
.	TRBV7-9	TRBJ1-1	CAGGGMNTEAFF
.	TRBV7-9	TRBJ1-1	CASSLIQALNTEAFF
once	TRBV2	TRBJ1-3	CASKLGPIPIYF
.	TRBV29-1	TRBJ2-1	CSVESLGTYNEQFF
.	TRBV6-6	TRBJ2-3	CASSDWGQGHDTQYF
few	TRBV6-5	TRBJ1-1	CASSWGYTEAFF
.	TRBV4-3	TRBJ1-2	CASSQDGGQVYGYTF
once	TRBV11-2	TRBJ1-1	CASSLEGTGVRGTEAFF
.	TRBV28	.	CASSLTGLFGYEQYF
.	TRBV5-1	TRBJ2-1	CASSLGSGGNEQFF
.	TRBV2	TRBJ1-5	CASSVAILQPQHF
.	TRBV28	TRBJ2-7	CASITTSGGKYEQYF
.	TRBV6-5	TRBJ1-6	CASKSGDYNSPLHF
.	TRBV6-1	TRBJ2-6	CASSEGSGANVLTF
.	TRBV7-2	TRBJ1-2	CASAARTGLDGYTF
.	TRBV6-5	TRBJ2-5	CASHPGGQETQYF
.	TRBV19	TRBJ1-5	CASTSTGYNQPQHF
.	TRBV19	TRBJ2-1	CASSMGPRVENEQFF
.	TRBV9	TRBJ1-3	CASSLTGGAGTIYF
.	TRBV7-9	TRBJ1-3	CASSLVLSGNTIYF
.	TRBV27	TRBJ1-1	CASSLKYTGNTEAFF
.	TRBV6-5	TRBJ2-1	CASRSTGGQQFF
once	TRBV19	TRBJ2-5	CASSPGTGALQETQYF
.	TRBV28	TRBJ1-2	CASSPPGTLGPYGYTF
.	TRBV30	TRBJ2-7	CAWRGSGYEQYF
few	TRBV9	TRBJ1-2	CASSETVNYGYTF
.	TRBV7-6	TRBJ2-7	CASSPGQASSYEQYF
few	TRBV4-2	TRBJ2-3	CASSQDGSTDTQYF
.	TRBV4-3	TRBJ2-7	CASSPTLTGSIEQYF
.	TRBV7-2	TRBJ2-5	CASSFVFQETQYF
once	TRBV18	TRBJ1-1	CASSGTGRTEAFF
.	TRBV6-1	TRBJ1-5	CASSERGSNQPQHF
.	TRBV7-9	TRBJ1-4	CASSQDATNEKLFF
.	TRBV10-2	TRBJ2-5	CASSAGQGAGETQYF
.	TRBV6-4	TRBJ1-6	CASSQLQGLNSPLHF
.	TRBV7-7	TRBJ2-1	CASSLGLANNNEQFF
.	TRBV30	TRBJ1-1	CAWSQASHTEAFF
.	TRBV10-2	TRBJ2-7	CASSVDRTYEQYF
.	TRBV6-1	TRBJ2-5	CASSEETQYF
.	TRBV15	TRBJ1-5	CATSSIEDLPGQPQHF
.	TRBV7-6	TRBJ1-2	CASSPEWGSWNYGYTF
.	TRBV5-5	TRBJ1-2	CASSLAGPGGYTF
.	TRBV10-3	TRBJ2-1	CAISEQAGSYNEQFF
once	TRBV28	TRBJ2-5	CASSQETQYF
.	TRBV5-1	TRBJ2-5	CASSRTGDQETQYF
.	TRBV23-1	TRBJ2-7	CASSLAGTGDGKSSYEQYF
once	TRBV6-1	TRBJ2-2	CASTTPRLTGELFF
few	TRBV5-4	TRBJ2-1	CASSPGQGSYNEQFF
.	TRBV5-8	TRBJ2-5	CASSLFRGGETQYF
.	TRBV6-5	TRBJ1-3	CASSLWAGNTIYF
few	TRBV19	TRBJ1-1	CASGRRGADTEAFF
once	TRBV7-2	TRBJ2-1	CASSLALIAGGDYNEQFF
.	TRBV7-9	TRBJ2-1	CASSLLVDPLSPYNEQFF
.	TRBV10-3	TRBJ2-2	CAIKGTSGGGPNTGELFF